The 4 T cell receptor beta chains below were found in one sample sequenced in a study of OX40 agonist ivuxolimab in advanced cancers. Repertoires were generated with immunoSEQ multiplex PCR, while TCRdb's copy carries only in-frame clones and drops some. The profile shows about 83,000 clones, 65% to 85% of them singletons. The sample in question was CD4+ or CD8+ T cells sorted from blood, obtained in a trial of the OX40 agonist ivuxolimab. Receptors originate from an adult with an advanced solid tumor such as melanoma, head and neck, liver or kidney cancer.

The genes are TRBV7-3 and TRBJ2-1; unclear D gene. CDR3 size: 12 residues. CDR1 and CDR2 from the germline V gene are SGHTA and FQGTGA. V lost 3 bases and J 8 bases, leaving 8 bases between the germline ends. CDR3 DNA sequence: TGTGCCAGCAGCTTTGTAGTAGATGAGCAGTTCTTC. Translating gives CASSFVVDEQFF.

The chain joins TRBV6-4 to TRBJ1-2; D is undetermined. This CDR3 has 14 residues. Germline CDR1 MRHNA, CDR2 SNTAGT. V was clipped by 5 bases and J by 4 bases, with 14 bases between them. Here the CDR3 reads CASSSGRESYGYTF. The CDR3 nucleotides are TGTGCCAGCAGTAGCGGGAGGGAGAGCTATGGCTACACCTTC.

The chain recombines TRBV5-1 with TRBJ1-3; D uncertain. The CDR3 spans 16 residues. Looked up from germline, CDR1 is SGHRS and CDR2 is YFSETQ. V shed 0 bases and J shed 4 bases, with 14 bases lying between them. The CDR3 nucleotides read TGCGCCAGCAGCTTGGGAGATGCCTCGGGCGGAAACACCATATATTTT. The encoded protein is CASSLGDASGGNTIYF.

The chain's CDR3 is CASSNDRYSYEQYF. The CDR3 DNA reads TGCGCCAGCAGTAATGACCGATACTCCTACGAGCAGTACTTC. The chain has TRBV5-1 and TRBJ2-7; no firm D call. Between the trimmed V and J ends, which lost 5 bases and 0 bases, there was a span of 12 bases. Germline assignment: CDR1 SGHRS and CDR2 YFSETQ. The CDR3 consists of 14 residues.